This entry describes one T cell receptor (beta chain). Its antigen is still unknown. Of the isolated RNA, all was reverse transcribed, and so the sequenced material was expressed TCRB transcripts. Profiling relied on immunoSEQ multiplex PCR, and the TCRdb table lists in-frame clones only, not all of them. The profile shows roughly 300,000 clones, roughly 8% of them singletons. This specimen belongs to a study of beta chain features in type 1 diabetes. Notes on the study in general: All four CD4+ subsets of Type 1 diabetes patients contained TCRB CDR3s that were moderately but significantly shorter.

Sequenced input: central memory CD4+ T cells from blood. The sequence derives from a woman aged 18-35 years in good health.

The CDR3 loop reads CASSSTGQARWETQYF. The CDR3 region has the DNA TGCGCCAGCAGCTCGACCGGACAGGCCCGGTGGGAGACCCAGTACTTC. V and J are TRBV5-1 and TRBJ2-5; 7 positions agree with TRBD1. V trimming: 3 bases; J trimming: 5 bases; junction bases outside the gene matches: 13. In germline, CDR1 is SGHRS, CDR2 YFSETQ. This CDR3 is built from 16 residues.